Listed here are 6 T cell receptor beta chains from one sample, sequenced in a study of T cell responses to AZD1222 COVID-19 vaccine. Profiling relied on immunoSEQ multiplex PCR, and the TCRdb table lists in-frame clones only, not all of them. The table has under 200,000 clones, around 90% seen once. The sample in question was peripheral blood, obtained 28 days after the second AZD1222 dose. The receptors come from an adult who received the AZD1222 COVID-19 vaccine.

This rearrangement joins TRBV7-3 to TRBJ2-2, with D possibly TRBD2 on 6 matching bases. The V end was cut by 3 bases, the J end by 7 bases, with 15 bases between. The CDR3 is 15 amino acids. Germline assignment: CDR1 SGHTA and CDR2 FQGTGA. CDR3 region: CASSFGGTVDGELFF. The CDR3 coding sequence is TGTGCCAGCAGCTTTGGAGGGACGGTCGACGGGGAGCTGTTTTTT.

J is TRBJ2-1 and V is TRBV10-3, with TRBD1 matching over 9 bases. Trimming cost V 4 bases and J 7 bases; bases outside gene matches: 11. The CDR3 runs to 16 residues. CDR1 is ENHRY and CDR2 is SYGVKD in the germline V gene. This CDR3 is CAISGWRTGAGNEQFF. The CDR3 nucleotides read TGTGCCATCAGTGGATGGAGGACAGGGGCAGGGAATGAGCAGTTCTTC.

Only a few counts were recorded for this clone. The chain recombines TRBV18 with TRBJ2-7; perhaps TRBD2 as D (6 bases). The length of the CDR3 is 16 residues. The V end lost 4 bases, the J end lost 1 base, and 17 bases lay between the germline ends. Per the germline V gene, CDR1 is KGHSH and CDR2 is LQKENI. CDR3 bases: TGTGCCAGCTCACACAAAAAGCGGGCCGAATCCTACGAGCAGTACTTC. Translated, it gives CASSHKKRAESYEQYF.

This sequence joins TRBV29-1 and TRBJ1-1; 8 nucleotides agree with TRBD1. CDR1 SQVTM and CDR2 ANQGSEA come from the germline V gene. The length of the CDR3 is 13 residues. Losses at the gene ends were 2 bases for V and 7 bases for J; bases not matched to a gene: 6. The CDR3 DNA follows: TGCAGCGTTGAAACTGACAGGGGTCGTGAAGCTTTCTTT. This sequence encodes CSVETDRGREAFF.

V usage is TRBV20-1 and J usage is TRBJ2-1; D gene unclear. Trimming stripped 3 bases from V and 5 bases from J, with 14 bases between. CDR1 DFQATT and CDR2 SNEGSKA come from the germline V gene (reference sequence). The CDR3 runs to 14 residues. The CDR3 protein is CSASGEEADNEQFF. The CDR3 nucleotides are TGCAGTGCTAGTGGGGAAGAGGCGGACAATGAGCAGTTCTTC.

This clone was seen a few times. The rearrangement links TRBV6-5 to TRBJ1-6; D is perhaps TRBD1 (5 bases). The CDR3 totals 14 residues. The V gene's germline CDR1 is MNHEY and CDR2 SVGAGI. The V and J ends lost 3 bases and 6 bases respectively, with 9 bases between them. The CDR3 sequence is CASSYGRGNSPLHF. The CDR3 nucleotides read TGTGCCAGCAGTTATGGGAGGGGTAATTCACCCCTCCACTTT.